This note documents a single T cell receptor (beta chain) sequence. Its antigen remains unknown. Donors each had at least one pre-ART PBMC sample and at least two post-ART ones. Until DNA extraction, the samples held between 1-10 million cryopreserved PBMC. This sample was included in a study of long-term antiretroviral therapy in people with HIV. Survey level was the resolution at which the v3.0 immunoSEQ assay ran. Profiled with immunoSEQ multiplex PCR; TCRdb holds only in-frame clones, not every one. The sample lists 25,000 to 35,000 clones, approximately 90% occurring once. J gave up 13 bases and V 6 bases, and 12 bases lay outside the gene matches. There are 12 residues in the CDR3. Per the germline V gene, CDR1 is SGHAT and CDR2 is FQNNGV. Study-level results: HIV repertoires spanned narrower CDR3 length ranges than controls. Repertoire dominance by clones expanded before ART was seen at all time points.

The V gene is TRBV11-2, the J gene TRBJ2-7; 7 bases align to TRBD1. The clonotype originates from a man aged 18-30 years with HIV. Sequencing was performed on unsorted PBMCs, taken 3.1 years after starting antiretroviral therapy. This CDR3 reads CASRYSPGTVYF. CDR3 coding DNA: TGTGCCAGCAGGTATTCCCCCGGGACAGTCTACTTC.